A selection of T cell receptor beta chains follows, all from one sample in a study of T-cell reconstitution after alpha-beta-depleted transplantation in children. TCRdb reanalysed the PCR reads using MiXCR and keeps one entry per CDR3 protein. The table records roughly 340,000 distinct CDR3 sequences, roughly 16% of them present only once. The source was PBMCs, mostly from graft donor cells, collected 360 days after TCRalphabeta/CD19-depleted stem cell transplant. Receptor source: a male patient between 2 and 15 years old who had a stem cell transplant for acute lymphoblastic leukemia, so the T cells may come from the graft donor. CDR3s include the opening cysteine and the closing phenylalanine or tryptophan. A D gene is named only where the DNA matches it firmly. Clone size is shown for a subset of rows, as once, few, many or a class of expanded clone.

size,V,D,length,J,DNA,CDR3
many,TRBV12-3/TRBV12-4,-,14,TRBJ2-2,TGTGCCAGCAGTTTCGGGAGCAGGGGCGGGGAGCTGTTTTTT,CASSFGSRGGELFF
-,TRBV10-3,-,13,TRBJ2-7,TGTGCCATCAGTGCCCTAGGACCCTACGAGCAGTACTTC,CAISALGPYEQYF
-,TRBV4-2,-,13,TRBJ2-7,TGTGCCAGCAGCCAAGGGGGATACGCTCAGCAGTACTTC,CASSQGGYAQQYF
few,TRBV24-1,TRBD1,16,TRBJ2-1,TGTGCCACCAGTGATATGGGACAGGGGAGAAGAGATGAGCAGTTCTTC,CATSDMGQGRRDEQFF
few,TRBV20-1,TRBD2,17,TRBJ2-2,TGCAGTGCTAGAGATGAGGGGACTAGCTTCCACACCGGGGAGCTGTTTTTT,CSARDEGTSFHTGELFF
once,TRBV4-3,-,16,TRBJ2-5,TGCGCCAGCAGCCAAGGACGGCCTTTCTCCGGAGAGACCCAGTACTTC,CASSQGRPFSGETQYF
-,TRBV7-9,-,16,TRBJ2-1,TGTGCCAGCAGTACAGGGTCGCCTAGGATGGTTGATGAGCAGTTCTTC,CASSTGSPRMVDEQFF
-,TRBV6-1,-,14,TRBJ2-1,TGTGCCAGCAGTGAGGGATGGGGTTACAATGAGCAGTTCTTC,CASSEGWGYNEQFF
few,TRBV20-1,-,15,TRBJ2-3,TGCAGTGCTAACAAACGGGACGGATACACAGATACGCAGTATTTT,CSANKRDGYTDTQYF
-,TRBV11-2,TRBD2,15,TRBJ2-3,TGTGCCAGCAGCTATGGGAGGGCCGGGCCAGATACGCAGTATTTT,CASSYGRAGPDTQYF
few,TRBV20-1,TRBD1,15,TRBJ2-4,TGCAGTGCTCACAATTTTGCAGGGGGCAGGAACATTCAGTACTTC,CSAHNFAGGRNIQYF
many,TRBV12-3/TRBV12-4,TRBD2,14,TRBJ2-2,TGTGCCAGCAGGGAGACTAGCGGGACCGGGGAGCTGTTTTTT,CASRETSGTGELFF
-,TRBV7-7,-,13,TRBJ2-2,TGTGCTAGCAGCCCGACTAGTCCCGGGGAGCTGTTTTTT,CASSPTSPGELFF